A single T cell receptor beta chain is shown here with its context. The antigen remains undetermined. This sample stems from a study of T-cell memory formation after mild COVID-19. Germline V CDR1 and CDR2: SNHLY, FYNNEI. The V gene lost 4 bases and the J gene lost 7 bases, with 13 bases spanning the gap. This CDR3 region has 14 residues. TCRdb called the 5' RACE reads again in MiXCR, with one record for every CDR3 protein. Of hundreds of thousands of distinct CDR3 sequences listed, about 20% were seen once; the top ten hold 7.5% to 9.5%. Study-level points and caveats: The pre-infection memory compartment contained some responding clones, suggesting cross-reactive memory joined.

Sequenced input: PBMCs or a T cell subset sorted from them (not recorded which). This chain uses TRBV2 with TRBJ2-2, with D perhaps assigned TRBD1 or TRBD2 (5 bases each). The source of this sequence is an adult woman who had mild COVID-19 (a few samples of this study predate the infection). Cell type and time point are not known. Written as DNA, the CDR3 is TGTGCCAGCAGTGTTCTGGGGGATAGCGGGGAGCTGTTTTTT. Protein: CASSVLGDSGELFF.